The rows below give T cell receptor beta chains drawn from one sample of a study of identical twins. TCRdb used MiXCR to reprocess the 5' RACE reads, holding one entry per CDR3 protein. Here the sample spans 350,000 to 600,000 distinct CDR3 sequences, 11% to 15% being singletons. These data were likewise used in another study, on yellow fever vaccine responses in identical twins.

What was sequenced was CD4+ T cells sorted from blood. Receptor source: a woman aged 18-29 years in good health. CDR3s include the opening cysteine and the closing phenylalanine or tryptophan. The D gene is left open where the match is weak. Rows give clone size only sometimes, using once, few, many, or a class for an expanded clone.

v_gene,abundance,j_gene,d_gene,CDR3nt,CDR3aa
TRBV21-1,few,TRBJ2-7,.,TGTGCCCCTTGGGACCGCTACGAGCAGTACTTC,CAPWDRYEQYF
TRBV5-6,many,TRBJ2-5,.,TGTGCCAGCACCCCGCTAGCTGACAGTCTTCAAGAGACCCAGTACTTC,CASTPLADSLQETQYF
TRBV20-1,few,TRBJ2-5,.,TGCAGTGCTAGTTCTCGGGGAACCCAGTACTTC,CSASSRGTQYF
TRBV7-9,few,TRBJ2-1,TRBD2,TGTGCCAGCAGCTTCAAAGCGGGGGGTGTGCACAATGAGCAGTTCTTC,CASSFKAGGVHNEQFF
TRBV6-2/TRBV6-3,few,TRBJ2-4,.,TGTGCCAGCAGGATGGTGCTAGCCAAAAACATTCAGTACTTC,CASRMVLAKNIQYF
TRBV19,.,TRBJ2-4,TRBD1,TGTGCCAGTAGTGCGGCCTCCGGGACAGGCAAAAACATTCAGTACTTC,CASSAASGTGKNIQYF
TRBV2,.,TRBJ2-1,TRBD2,TGTGCCAGCCTTAGCGGGAGGATTAATGAGCAGTTCTTC,CASLSGRINEQFF
TRBV7-9,few,TRBJ2-7,TRBD2,TGTGCCAGCAGCCCTACCCGGACTAGCGGGACCTACGAGCAGTACTTC,CASSPTRTSGTYEQYF
TRBV5-1,.,TRBJ2-1,TRBD2,TGCGCCATCAAATACGCCGGGACTAGCGGCTACAATGAGCAGTTCTTC,CAIKYAGTSGYNEQFF
TRBV5-1,once,TRBJ2-5,TRBD2,TGCGCCAGCAGCCCGAGGGACGGGAGGGTAGAGACCCAGTACTTC,CASSPRDGRVETQYF
TRBV5-6,.,TRBJ2-4,.,TGTGCCAGCAGCTTAGTTTTCTCCAGGGGCGCGGAGGCCAAAAACATTCAGTACTTC,CASSLVFSRGAEAKNIQYF
TRBV6-2/TRBV6-3,few,TRBJ2-7,TRBD2,TGTGCCAGCAGACCCCTAGAACTAGCGGGGTCTCAGCAGTACTTC,CASRPLELAGSQQYF
TRBV18,few,TRBJ1-1,.,TGTGCCAGCTCACTCCGAGGGATTGGAGACAACACTGAAGCTTTCTTT,CASSLRGIGDNTEAFF
TRBV15,many,TRBJ2-5,.,TGTGCCACCAGCAGAGATCCTGTCACAATGGAGACCCAGTACTTC,CATSRDPVTMETQYF
TRBV11-3,few,TRBJ2-2,.,TGTGCCAGCAGCTTAGAGCTGACGGGTCGAACCGGGGAGCTGTTTTTT,CASSLELTGRTGELFF
TRBV21-1,.,TRBJ2-5,.,TGTGCCAGCAGCACCTCCCCGATCCGGGACAGGGGGTACCAAGAGACCCAGTACTTC,CASSTSPIRDRGYQETQYF
TRBV29-1,many,TRBJ2-7,.,TGCAGCGTTGAGACGACGGGACAAGGTCCCTACGAGCAGTACTTC,CSVETTGQGPYEQYF
TRBV5-1,few,TRBJ2-7,TRBD2,TGCGCCAGCAGCTTCACGGGGGGAACCTACGAGCAGTACTTC,CASSFTGGTYEQYF
TRBV2,.,TRBJ1-1,TRBD1,TGTGCCAGCAAGTACAGGGGTGGCACTGAAGCTTTCTTT,CASKYRGGTEAFF
TRBV5-1,few,TRBJ2-2,TRBD1,TGCGCCAGCAGCTCTGGCCTGGGACAGGGGTCCGGGGAGCTGTTTTTT,CASSSGLGQGSGELFF
TRBV4-3,.,TRBJ2-7,TRBD2,TGCGCCAGCAGCCAAGGAATGAGAGTAGCGGGAGGTGTGGGGGCATACGAGCAGTACTTC,CASSQGMRVAGGVGAYEQYF
TRBV12-5,.,TRBJ1-3,TRBD1,TGTGCTAGTGGAACGGGACAGGGTAGAAACACCATATATTTT,CASGTGQGRNTIYF
TRBV18,few,TRBJ1-5,.,TGTGCCAGCTCACCGTCGAAAGATTTTAGCAATCAGCCCCAGCATTTT,CASSPSKDFSNQPQHF
TRBV19,.,TRBJ2-1,TRBD1,TGTGCCAGTAGTACGGAAAATGGACAGGGACCTCGGTTCTTC,CASSTENGQGPRFF
TRBV20-1,few,TRBJ2-1,.,TGCAGTGCTAGAGTGCGAGTTTCCCGCTCCTACAATGAGCAGTTCTTC,CSARVRVSRSYNEQFF
TRBV28,few,TRBJ2-1,TRBD1,TGTGCCAGCAGTCGCGGCGGGACAGGGGGTAATGAGCAGTTCTTC,CASSRGGTGGNEQFF
TRBV29-1,few,TRBJ2-3,TRBD2,TGCAGCGTGGCTGGACTAGCGGGAGTAGATACGCAGTATTTT,CSVAGLAGVDTQYF
TRBV7-9,.,TRBJ2-1,.,TGTGCCAGCAGCTTAGTAAGCCCCACCAATGAGCAGTTCTTC,CASSLVSPTNEQFF